The next 23 T cell receptor beta chains were all read from a single sample in a study of T-cell memory formation after mild COVID-19 (dated by TCRdb to about 2021). The library was made by 5' RACE. TCRdb records Illumina NovaSeq 6000 as the sequencer. TCRdb trimmed the raw reads at Q25, called clones with MiXCR and kept productive beta chains. Each CDR3 protein appears once, grouped with its most common genes and DNA. This sample has 95,000 to 110,000 distinct CDR3 sequences in its table, and roughly 14% of those were observed once. The biggest ten clones account for 35% to 40% of the sample. The sample taken for sequencing was PBMCs or a T cell subset sorted from them (not recorded which). Receptors originate from a man aged 18 to 29 who had mild COVID-19 (a few samples of this study predate the infection). The sample titles of this study are shuffled in the database, so cell type and time point are left out; the donor was told from shared clones.

This clonotype was counted between two and nine times. The chain is built from TRBV27 and TRBJ2-7; D possibly corresponds to TRBD2 (6 bases). The CDR3 is made up of 14 amino acids. Germline V gene lookup returns CDR1 MNHEY and CDR2 SMNVEV (reference sequence). The V end lost 0 bases, the J end lost 3 bases, and 9 bases lay between the germline ends. This CDR3 is CASSLSFGGYEQYF. The CDR3 DNA reads as TGTGCCAGCAGTTTATCGTTCGGGGGCTACGAGCAGTACTTC.

This clonotype has just a few counts. The chain employs TRBV29-1 and TRBJ2-1; TRBD2 is a possible D gene (6 bases). Trimming shortened V by 5 bases and J by 6 bases, and 14 bases separated the two germline ends. The CDR3 sequence is 13 residues long. In germline, CDR1 is SQVTM, CDR2 ANQGSEA. The CDR3 loop is CSVLGWRGNEQFF. In DNA form, the CDR3 reads TGCAGCGTTCTAGGGTGGAGGGGCAATGAGCAGTTCTTC.

This clonotype was counted a single time. This chain joins TRBV7-9 and TRBJ2-7; D gene ambiguous. Per the germline V gene, CDR1 is SEHNR and CDR2 is FQNEAQ (reference sequence). V was cut by 5 bases and J by 3 bases, with 8 bases left in between. The CDR3 length is 12 residues. The CDR3 DNA reads as TGTGCCAGCAGCGTCGACAACTACGAGCAGTACGTC. It yields the protein CASSVDNYEQYV.

The chain is built from TRBV4-2 and TRBJ2-5, with D perhaps being TRBD1 or TRBD2 (5 bases each). V lost 1 base to trimming and J lost 5 bases, with 14 bases between them. This CDR3 spans 15 amino acids. Germline loops: CDR1 LGHNA, CDR2 YNFKEQ. As DNA, the CDR3 is TGTGCCAGCAGCCAAGGCCGGGGCGAAGGCGAGACCCAGTACTTC. It is translated as CASSQGRGEGETQYF.

This clonotype appeared a few times. The CDR3: CASFNPGLSRDEQFF. The CDR3 nucleotides read TGTGCCAGCTTTAACCCGGGACTCTCGAGGGATGAGCAGTTCTTC. V gene TRBV6-2 or TRBV6-3 combines with J gene TRBJ2-1, with D perhaps TRBD2 (6 bases). CDR3 length: 15 amino acids. Trimming removed 8 bases at V and 8 bases at J, with 22 bases between. Germline V gene sequence: CDR1 MNHEY, CDR2 SVGEGT.

This clonotype was recorded a few times. The V gene is TRBV29-1, the J gene TRBJ2-2; 9 bases line up with TRBD1. The V gene's germline CDR1 is SQVTM and CDR2 ANQGSEA. The CDR3 is 15 amino acids. The V segment lost 4 bases and the J segment 5 bases; nucleotides outside the gene matches: 8. CDR3 residues: CSVVLWDRETGELFF. The CDR3 DNA reads as TGCAGCGTTGTCCTATGGGACAGGGAAACCGGGGAGCTGTTTTTT.

The J gene is TRBJ2-7, the V gene TRBV24-1; 7 bases fit TRBD1. This CDR3 has 15 residues. Germline CDR1 is KGHDR and CDR2 is SFDVKD. Trimming took 8 bases from V and 1 from J; bases not matched to a gene: 10. CDR3 protein: CATTGKTGQSYEQYV. As DNA, the CDR3 is TGTGCCACCACCGGTAAGACAGGGCAGTCCTACGAGCAGTACGTC.

V is TRBV21-1 and J is TRBJ2-7; TRBD2, the D gene given by the table, was not confirmed from the DNA. TRBV21-1 is a known pseudogene. The CDR3 runs to 16 residues. The CDR3 is CASSKDERGVTYEQYF. CDR3 DNA sequence: TGTGCCAGCAGCAAAGATGAGCGGGGGGTTACCTACGAGCAGTACTTC.

The chain combines TRBV4-3 with TRBJ1-5; 9 bases line up with TRBD1. V shed 3 bases and J 4 bases; nucleotides not matched to a gene: 4. Looked up from germline, CDR1 is LGHNA and CDR2 is YSLEER. This CDR3 has 15 amino acids. The CDR3 DNA reads as TGCGCCAGCAGCCAGGACAGGGGCGTTAATCAGCCCCAGCATTTT. Protein: CASSQDRGVNQPQHF.

This clonotype has just a few counts. This chain connects TRBV12-3 or TRBV12-4 to TRBJ2-1; D gene ambiguous. Trimming cost V 3 bases and J 11 bases, with 8 bases left between them. The CDR3 totals 11 residues. The CDR3, as DNA: TGTGCCAGCAGTTTCCTATATCAGCAGTTCTTC. Amino acid sequence: CASSFLYQQFF.

This chain connects TRBV6-2 or TRBV6-3 to TRBJ2-1, with D uncertain. The germline V and J ends were trimmed by 7 bases and 5 bases, with 12 bases remaining between them. This CDR3 is 13 amino acids long. Germline CDR1 and CDR2: MNHEY and SVGEGT. The CDR3 here is CASNTMWNNEQFF. In nucleotides, the CDR3 is TGTGCCAGCAACACAATGTGGAACAATGAGCAGTTCTTC.

This clonotype has just a few counts. V and J are TRBV4-1 and TRBJ2-5; D remains unclear. V lost 5 bases and J lost 4, with 14 bases in between. The CDR3 extends over 14 amino acids. CDR1 MGHRA and CDR2 YSYEKL come from the germline V gene. The CDR3 loop is CASSGVSVGETQYF. The DNA for the CDR3 is TGCGCCAGCAGCGGGGTCAGCGTCGGAGAGACCCAGTACTTC.

V is TRBV27 and J is TRBJ1-1; 7 bases are a match to TRBD1. The CDR3 contains 15 residues. Germline V CDR1 and CDR2: MNHEY, SMNVEV (reference sequence). V was clipped by 5 bases and J by 5 bases; unmatched bases: 11. The CDR3 DNA reads TGTGCCAGCAGTCACGGACAGGTAATAGGGACTGAAGCTTTCTTT. It translates to CASSHGQVIGTEAFF.

This clonotype has more than one count but fewer than ten. This rearrangement joins TRBV12-3 or TRBV12-4 to TRBJ1-5, with 9 nucleotides matching TRBD1. V was clipped by 6 bases and J by 7 bases; unmatched bases: 7. The CDR3 runs 14 residues. In nucleotides, the CDR3 is TGTGCCAGCAGATCGGGACAGGGAAACCAGCCCCAGCATTTT. Residues: CASRSGQGNQPQHF.

The CDR3 loop reads CSVGVGNTEAFF. CDR3 DNA sequence: TGCAGCGTTGGCGTCGGGAACACTGAAGCTTTCTTT. The rearrangement uses TRBV29-1 and TRBJ1-1; D uncertain. The length of the CDR3 is 12 residues. Between the trimmed V and J ends, which lost 4 bases and 1 base, there was a span of 7 bases. CDR1 is SQVTM, CDR2 ANQGSEA, per germline.

This clonotype was found many times. This chain links TRBV9 with TRBJ2-5; TRBD2 aligns across 8 bases. Per the germline V gene, CDR1 is SGDLS and CDR2 is YYNGEE. CDR3 length: 15 amino acids. The trim removed 2 bases at V and 4 bases at J, leaving 7 bases unmatched. CDR3 coding DNA: TGTGCCAGCAGCGTTTCCGGGACTAGAAGAGAGACCCAGTACTTC. It is translated as CASSVSGTRRETQYF.

This clonotype was detected a few times. The V call is TRBV4-2, the J call TRBJ2-3; TRBD2 might be the D (6 bases). The CDR3 sequence is 16 residues long. Per germline, CDR1 LGHNA and CDR2 YNFKEQ. The V gene lost 0 bases and the J gene lost 4 bases, with 14 bases spanning the gap. The DNA of the CDR3 is TGTGCCAGCAGCCAAGAAGGGTATAGCGGTTCAGATACGCAGTATTTT. Translation: CASSQEGYSGSDTQYF.

The chain uses TRBV4-3 and TRBJ2-3; no definite D call. V gave up 4 bases and J gave up 0 bases, with 11 bases separating them. There are 15 residues in the CDR3. Looked up from germline, CDR1 is LGHNA and CDR2 is YSLEER. The CDR3: CASSLYQRSTDTQYF. CDR3 DNA: TGCGCCAGCAGCCTTTACCAGCGTAGCACAGATACGCAGTATTTT.

The chain recombines TRBV29-1 with TRBJ2-1; D ambiguous. V was pared by 3 bases and J by 0 bases, with 3 bases between. The CDR3 loop spans 12 amino acids. Germline V CDR1 and CDR2: SQVTM, ANQGSEA. CDR3 nucleotides: TGCAGCGTTGAGATCTCCTACAATGAGCAGTTCTTC. Encoded protein: CSVEISYNEQFF.

This clonotype was seen a few times. The chain recombines TRBV9 with TRBJ2-1, with D possibly TRBD2 on 5 matching bases. The length of the CDR3 is 16 residues. The V and J ends lost 0 bases and 2 bases respectively, with 12 bases between them. Germline V lookup: CDR1 SGDLS, CDR2 YYNGEE. Here the CDR3 DNA reads TGTGCCAGCAGCGTAGTTGCGGCGGGTCCCTACAATGAGCAGTTCTTC. Translating it yields CASSVVAAGPYNEQFF.

This clonotype was seen only a few times. This chain connects TRBV20-1 to TRBJ1-6; possible D gene TRBD1, 5 bases. There are 18 residues in the CDR3. Trimming left V 2 bases short and J 3 bases short, with 20 bases between. CDR1 DFQATT and CDR2 SNEGSKA come from the germline V gene (reference sequence). CDR3 amino acids: CSARPTSRARLYNSPLHF. In nucleotides, the CDR3 is TGCAGTGCTAGACCCACCTCCAGGGCGAGGCTCTATAATTCACCCCTCCACTTT.

J is TRBJ2-7 and V is TRBV20-1; D possibly matches TRBD1 or TRBD2 (7 bases each). Germline lookup yields CDR1 DFQATT and CDR2 SNEGSKA (reference sequence). V dropped 5 bases and J dropped 3 bases, with 17 bases sitting between them. The CDR3 has 14 amino acids. CDR3 in amino acids: CSAGSTGTIYEQYF. In DNA, the CDR3 is TGCAGTGCTGGCTCGACAGGGACTATCTACGAGCAGTACTTC.

This clonotype was detected only a few times. V usage is TRBV12-3 or TRBV12-4 and J usage is TRBJ2-7; 8 bases fit TRBD1. There are 13 residues in the CDR3. V lost 6 bases, J lost 7 bases, and 8 bases stayed unmatched. CDR3 DNA sequence: TGTGCCAGCAGAGCCGGACAGGGCAGGGAGCAGTACGTC. This encodes CASRAGQGREQYV.